The 29 T cell receptor beta chains given below trace back to one sample, sequenced in a study of T cells in Graves' hyperthyroidism and ophthalmopathy (dated by TCRdb to about 2019). The receptor library was made with multiplex PCR. Sequencer: Illumina HiSeq 2000. Amplification of TCR beta CDR3 regions was carried out from RNA transcripts. For the first round of RT-PCR on the TCR CDR3, the HTBI primer set was used together with the Qiagen OneStep RT-PCR kit. The public reads were quality trimmed at Q25 with fastp and then assembled into clones with MiXCR by TCRdb, keeping productive beta chains. Rows with one shared CDR3 protein collapse into an entry with the most common genes and DNA. The sample profile shows a few hundred thousand distinct CDR3 sequences; around 21% of them were found once. The ten largest clones add up to approximately 26% of the sample. The sample consisted of blood. Every receptor here comes from a man younger than 35 with Graves' hyperthyroidism.

This clonotype was seen many times. The chain couples TRBV7-2 to TRBJ2-7; D unclear. The CDR3 has 13 residues. The germline gives CDR1 SGHTA, CDR2 FQGNSA. Trimming pared 1 base from V and 6 bases from J, leaving 10 bases between. The CDR3 sequence: CASSLDFRREQYF. The DNA of the CDR3 is TGTGCCAGCAGCTTAGATTTCAGACGCGAGCAGTACTTC. Full variable domain (remainder filled in from reference TRBV7-2 and TRBJ2-7): GAGVSQSPSNKVTEKGKDVELRCDPISGHTALYWYRQSLGQGLEFLIYFQGNSAPDKSGLPSDRFSAERTGGSVSTLTIQRTQQEDSAVYLCASSLDFRREQYFGPGTRLTVT.

This clonotype was recorded many times. This chain links TRBV25-1 with TRBJ2-5; D ambiguous. CDR3 length: 14 residues. V was shortened by 4 bases and J by 5 bases, with 14 bases between the two germline ends. Per the germline V gene, CDR1 is MGHDK and CDR2 is SYGVNS. In nucleotides, the CDR3 is TGTGCCAGCAGTGCTGGCGTTTCAAGGGAGACCCAGTACTTC. Translation: CASSAGVSRETQYF.

This clonotype was detected ten times or more. This chain connects TRBV6-1 to TRBJ1-2; 10 nucleotides line up with TRBD1. CDR1 and CDR2 from the germline V gene are MNHNS and SASEGT. This CDR3 contains 15 residues. V dropped 4 bases and J dropped 3; count of bases not matched to a gene: 5. CDR3 sequence (DNA): TGTGCCAGCAGTGTAGACAGGGGGCTCGACTATGGCTACACCTTC. Translating it yields CASSVDRGLDYGYTF.

The chain carries TRBV12-3 or TRBV12-4 and TRBJ1-2, with D hard to call. The CDR3 sequence is 12 residues long. The germline V and J ends were trimmed by 6 bases and 11 bases, with 16 bases remaining between them. The CDR3 bases are TGTGCCAGCAGCCGATCCAGGTACGGTTACACCTTC. The encoded protein is CASSRSRYGYTF.

The chain combines TRBV12-3 or TRBV12-4 with TRBJ2-7; D possibly corresponds to TRBD1 (6 bases). Trimming removed 2 bases at V and 7 bases at J, with 18 bases between. CDR3 length: 15 amino acids. CDR3 protein: CASSLYGGEGVEQYF. DNA for the CDR3: TGTGCCAGCAGTTTATATGGGGGAGAGGGGGTTGAGCAGTACTTC.

This clonotype has ten or more counts. The rearrangement joins TRBV20-1 to TRBJ2-7, with 11 bases that match TRBD2. The CDR3 totals 16 residues. With V trimmed by 0 bases and J by 1 base, 5 bases remained unmatched. Germline loops: CDR1 DFQATT, CDR2 SNEGSKA (reference sequence). CDR3 region: CSARDLAGGPSYEQYF. In nucleotides, the CDR3 is TGCAGTGCTAGAGATCTAGCGGGGGGCCCTTCCTACGAGCAGTACTTC.

In this sample, this clonotype turned up many times. The genes are TRBV28 and TRBJ1-2; D possibly corresponds to TRBD1 (5 bases). This CDR3 has 14 amino acids. The V gene lost 5 bases and the J gene lost 4 bases, with 14 bases spanning the gap. CDR1 and CDR2 from the germline V gene are MDHEN and SYDVKM. The DNA of the CDR3 is TGTGCCAGCAGTATAACGGGACTTACCTATGGCTACACCTTC. It is translated as CASSITGLTYGYTF.

This clonotype was detected only a few times. The rearrangement links TRBV6-1 to TRBJ1-1; TRBD1 matches at 8 bases. CDR3 size: 12 residues. V was pared by 9 bases and J by 1 base, with 1 base of the junction left unmatched. Germline values: CDR1 MNHNS, CDR2 SASEGT. Here the CDR3 DNA reads TGTGCCAGACAGGGGGGGAACACTGAAGCTTTCTTT. It codes for CARQGGNTEAFF.

This clonotype was seen ten or more times. CDR3 sequence (DNA): TGTGCCAGCAGCGGTCCACACACAGATACGCAGTATTTT. This encodes CASSGPHTDTQYF. The V and J genes are TRBV7-6 and TRBJ2-3; D is ambiguous. From germline, CDR1 is SGHVS and CDR2 FNYEAQ. V was pared by 5 bases and J by 2 bases, with 8 bases between. CDR3 length: 13 amino acids. Drawing the rest from reference TRBV7-6 and TRBJ2-3, the complete variable domain is GAGVSQSPRYKVTKRGQDVALRCDPISGHVSLYWYRQALGQGPEFLTYFNYEAQQDKSGLPNDRFSAERPEGSISTLTIQRTEQRDSAMYRCASSGPHTDTQYFGPGTRLTVL.

There are a few counts of this clonotype. This chain links TRBV9 with TRBJ2-7; weak D call: TRBD2 (6 bases). Per germline, CDR1 SGDLS and CDR2 YYNGEE. The CDR3 runs 13 residues. Trimming removed 1 base at V and 4 bases at J, with 9 bases between. CDR3 sequence reads: CASSVNGLYEQYF. CDR3 nucleotide sequence: TGTGCCAGCAGCGTAAACGGACTATACGAGCAGTACTTC. The variable domain in full, with the rest retrieved from reference TRBV9 and TRBJ2-7, is DSGVTQTPKHLITATGQRVTLRCSPRSGDLSVYWYQQSLDQGLQFLIQYYNGEERAKGNILERFSAQQFPDLHSELNLSSLELGDSALYFCASSVNGLYEQYFGPGTRLTVT.

Ten or more counts support this clonotype. V and J are TRBV7-8 and TRBJ1-1, with TRBD1 matching 8 bases. CDR3 size: 14 residues. The V gene's germline CDR1 is SGHVS and CDR2 FQNEAQ. The V gene end was trimmed by 7 bases and the J gene end by 5 bases; junction bases not matched to a gene: 9. Here the CDR3 reads CASTPTGGGTEAFF. As DNA, the CDR3 is TGTGCCAGCACCCCTACAGGGGGAGGAACTGAAGCTTTCTTT.

In its sample, this clonotype was seen many times. This chain connects TRBV2 to TRBJ1-5; 7 bases align to TRBD1. V was clipped by 5 bases and J by 5 bases; unmatched bases: 9. The CDR3 is made up of 15 amino acids. Germline CDR1 is SNHLY and CDR2 is FYNNEI. DNA of the CDR3: TGTGCCAGCAGTTTCTCAGGGGGAGGAGATCAGCCCCAGCATTTT. Translated, it gives CASSFSGGGDQPQHF.

The chain couples TRBV12-3 or TRBV12-4 to TRBJ2-1; 8 nucleotides match TRBD2. The junction had 3 bases not matched to a gene; V was cut back by 5 bases and J by 9 bases. The CDR3 totals 12 residues. CDR3 in DNA: TGTGCCAGCAGTGGACTAGCTGTTGAGCAGTTCTTC. Encoded protein: CASSGLAVEQFF.

This chain uses TRBV11-2 with TRBJ2-7; 11 nucleotides align to TRBD1. Per the germline V gene, CDR1 is SGHAT and CDR2 is FQNNGV. The junction had 4 bases not matched to a gene; V was cut back by 6 bases and J by 0 bases. The CDR3 is 15 amino acids. The DNA of the CDR3 is TGTGCCAGCAGGGACAGGGGGCTCATCTCCTACGAGCAGTACTTC. It codes for CASRDRGLISYEQYF.

There are many counts of this clonotype. V usage is TRBV30 and J usage is TRBJ2-5; D uncertain. The germline V gene has CDR1 GTSNPN and CDR2 SVGIG (reference sequence). The CDR3 is made up of 13 amino acids. The V and J ends lost 0 bases and 7 bases respectively, with 12 bases between them. CDR3 in amino acids: CAWSVSAPGTQYF. The CDR3 DNA reads TGTGCCTGGAGTGTGTCGGCGCCGGGGACCCAGTACTTC.

This clonotype was observed many times. The gene calls are TRBV14 and TRBJ1-3; 9 bases align to TRBD1. Trimming at V came to 2 bases and at J to 4 bases, leaving 9 bases not matched to a gene. The V gene's germline CDR1 is SGHDN and CDR2 FVKESK. This CDR3 spans 17 amino acids. The CDR3 is CASSQLGTGSGGNTIYF. The CDR3 DNA follows: TGTGCCAGCAGCCAACTTGGGACAGGGAGTGGAGGAAACACCATATATTTT.

Only a few counts were recorded for this clonotype. CDR3 sequence: CASSKGGEGNYEQYF. As DNA, the CDR3 is TGTGCCAGCAGTAAAGGGGGCGAAGGGAACTACGAGCAGTACTTC. V gene TRBV6-1 combines with J gene TRBJ2-7; 7 bases align to TRBD1. Unmatched junction bases numbered 10, after V lost 5 bases and J lost 3 bases. CDR1 is MNHNS and CDR2 is SASEGT in the germline V gene. This CDR3 spans 15 amino acids.

Many counts were recorded for this clonotype. J is TRBJ1-1 and V is TRBV6-1; 10 bases map to TRBD1. The CDR3 is 15 amino acids. Germline CDR1 is MNHNS and CDR2 is SASEGT. The ends lost 5 bases at V and 1 base at J; junction bases unmatched: 4. This CDR3 reads CASSRQGARNTEAFF. In nucleotides, the CDR3 is TGTGCCAGCAGTCGACAGGGGGCTCGGAACACTGAAGCTTTCTTT.

The chain joins TRBV19 to TRBJ2-5; 9 bases map to TRBD1. The germline V gene encodes CDR1 LNHDA and CDR2 SQIVND (reference sequence). With V trimmed by 6 bases and J by 1 base, 3 bases remained unmatched. This CDR3 has 14 residues. CDR3 bases: TGTGCCAGTAGGAGACAGGGGGGCCAAGAGACCCAGTACTTC. Translated, it gives CASRRQGGQETQYF.

The V call is TRBV7-2, the J call TRBJ2-7; TRBD1 matches at 9 bases. The junction had 6 bases not matched to a gene; V was cut back by 3 bases and J by 3 bases. The V gene's germline CDR1 is SGHTA and CDR2 FQGNSA. The CDR3 runs to 15 residues. CDR3 sequence reads: CASSFRDRVFYEQYF. The CDR3 DNA reads TGTGCCAGCAGCTTCCGGGACAGGGTGTTCTACGAGCAGTACTTC.

This clonotype occurred many times. This chain connects TRBV6-2 or TRBV6-3 to TRBJ2-7; weak D call: TRBD2 (5 bases). Trimming removed 5 bases from V and 3 bases from J, with 11 bases in between. Per the germline V gene, CDR1 is MNHEY and CDR2 is SVGEGT. The CDR3 runs to 13 residues. The CDR3 region has the DNA TGTGCCAGCAGTCGTGGAGGCTTCTACGAGCAGTACTTC. Translated, it gives CASSRGGFYEQYF.

V is TRBV3-1 and J is TRBJ1-1; D gene uncertain. CDR1 and CDR2 from the germline V gene are LGHDT and YNNKEL (reference sequence). The CDR3 runs to 14 residues. V lost 5 bases to trimming and J lost 3 bases, with 13 bases between them. CDR3 sequence reads: CASSSRVGDTEAFF. Written as DNA, the CDR3 is TGTGCCAGCAGCTCGAGGGTCGGGGACACTGAAGCTTTCTTT.

In this sample, this clonotype turned up once. The V and J genes are TRBV20-1 and TRBJ2-5; 7 positions match TRBD2. The CDR3 totals 14 residues. CDR1 DFQATT and CDR2 SNEGSKA come from the germline V gene (reference sequence). Trimming took 7 bases from V and 4 from J; bases not matched to a gene: 12. The CDR3 region is CSVGGFGERETQYF. CDR3 coding DNA: TGCAGTGTGGGGGGGTTCGGGGAGCGAGAGACCCAGTACTTC.

V is TRBV2 and J is TRBJ2-3; D is unresolved. This CDR3 region has 11 residues. Germline CDR1 and CDR2: SNHLY and FYNNEI. The V and J ends lost 7 bases and 3 bases respectively, with 5 bases between them. CDR3 in DNA: TGTGCCAGCATCCTTACAGATACGCAGTATTTT. Its protein is CASILTDTQYF.

The CDR3 loop is CASSLRVTDTQYF. DNA of the CDR3: TGTGCCAGCAGTTTAAGGGTAACAGATACGCAGTATTTT. The chain recombines TRBV6-5 with TRBJ2-3; D remains ambiguous. V was trimmed by 4 bases and J by 3 bases, leaving 8 bases between them. This CDR3 has 13 amino acids. Germline CDR1 and CDR2: MNHEY and SVGAGI.

The chain carries TRBV2 and TRBJ1-1; no clear D gene. The germline CDR1 and CDR2 sequences are SNHLY and FYNNEI. V lost 6 bases and J lost 1, with 12 bases in between. The CDR3 extends over 14 amino acids. The CDR3 here is CASRLNEGNTEAFF. The CDR3 nucleotides read TGTGCCAGCAGGTTGAACGAGGGGAACACTGAAGCTTTCTTT.

The CDR3, as DNA: TGTGCCAGCAGTTTACTGACTAGCGGGCGGTCCTACGAGCAGTACTTC. It translates to CASSLLTSGRSYEQYF. V is TRBV12-3 or TRBV12-4 and J is TRBJ2-7; 10 bases map to TRBD2. This CDR3 comprises 16 residues. The V segment lost 2 bases and the J segment 1 base; nucleotides outside the gene matches: 5.

In its sample, this clonotype was seen many times. The V gene is TRBV7-2, the J gene TRBJ1-1; no definite D call. V was cut by 4 bases and J by 2 bases, with 11 bases left in between. Germline V gives CDR1 SGHTA, CDR2 FQGNSA. The CDR3 covers 14 residues. DNA for the CDR3: TGTGCCAGCAGCTGGCGGCGGTATAACACTGAAGCTTTCTTT. Translated, it gives CASSWRRYNTEAFF. The full variable domain, with the rest looked up from reference TRBV7-2 and TRBJ1-1, is GAGVSQSPSNKVTEKGKDVELRCDPISGHTALYWYRQSLGQGLEFLIYFQGNSAPDKSGLPSDRFSAERTGGSVSTLTIQRTQQEDSAVYLCASSWRRYNTEAFFGQGTRLTVV.

A few counts support this clonotype. CDR3 sequence reads: CASKQDAGANVLTF. The CDR3 DNA reads as TGCGCCAGCAAACAAGACGCTGGGGCCAACGTCCTGACTTTC. The V gene is TRBV5-1, the J gene TRBJ2-6; no definite D call. The length of the CDR3 is 14 residues. Between the trimmed V and J ends, which lost 6 bases and 2 bases, there was a span of 9 bases. Germline V gene sequence: CDR1 SGHRS, CDR2 YFSETQ.